A single TCR beta chain is shown here with its context. This clone was counted a few times. Its antigen has not been determined. No per-base quality is available; no much larger clone lies one base away. The immunoSEQ Assay, a bias-controlled multiplex PCR, was used to amplify TCRbeta CDR3 regions from genomic DNA. The paper's processing steps were these. The number of nucleated cells in each sample was estimated from the amplification of reference gene primers within the assay. To quantify the absolute abundance of each unique TCRbeta CDR3 rearrangement, sequence reads were collapsed and filtered. For each sample, productive Simpson clonality was calculated by taking the square root of Simpson's diversity index across productive rearrangements. TCRdb limited this immuneACCESS table to in-frame rearrangements with V and J called. A share of clones is missing; checked studies link under half to unresolved V genes, and the rest is unexplained. That table furnishes V, J and clone size, whereas the DNA furnished D and trimming. This sample gives 55,000 to 65,000 clones in total; 91% of them show up just once. About 9% of the sample is held by the ten biggest clonotypes.

This sample was taken from a study of blood T cell repertoires in COVID-19 (dated by TCRdb to 2019 to 2021). Turning to the overall study: Collaborator samples came from the United States, Italy and Spain and covered acute and convalescent phases of COVID-19. The prospective study material was composed of cDNA or gDNA derived from T cells, B-cell-depleted T cells, or PBMCs. Deeply sampled blood TCRbeta repertoires from subjects exposed to, actively infected with, or recovered from COVID-19 were included in the dataset. The repertoires were made available in a free public database intended to serve as a resource for research on the immune response to SARS-CoV-2. The samples were drawn from two sources: the first 160 participants of the ongoing ImmuneRACE study, and 1,000 to 1,500 subjects contributed by 6 global collaborators. The sample metadata nearly always contained a de-identified subject ID, COVID-19 status, age in years and sex. Where available, HLA class I and class II types were obtained from metadata supplied by the sample provider rather than from assay-based typing. What the research found in general, with its limitations: The quantity of clinical and demographic metadata differed by source and by participant and was supplied without curation.

Whole blood was collected in K2EDTA tubes by collaborating institutions according to the institutions' own protocols. For TCRbeta analysis, collaborators shipped samples in one of three forms: frozen whole blood, isolated PBMCs, or DNA extracted from either of those sample types. For this chain, trimming is 4 bases at the V end and 1 base at the J end, and the number of junction bases without a gene match is 6. CDR1 is given as SEHNR and CDR2 as FQNEAQ, both from the germline V gene (reference sequence). The CDR3 has 16 amino acids, counting the end cysteine and phenylalanine. Solely the CDR3 DNA is kept, with 48 bases framed from the first base.

Sample: peripheral blood. The origin of this receptor is a human donor in a cohort sampled during active COVID-19. Recombination linked TRBV7-9 to TRBJ2-7; a stretch of 11 junction bases matches TRBD2. The CDR3 protein: CASSSSSGRLSYEQYF. The bases are TGTGCCAGCAGCTCGTCTAGCGGGAGGTTATCCTACGAGCAGTACTTC.